Listed here are 13 T cell receptor beta chains from one sample, sequenced in a study of Ad26.COV2.S vaccination and SARS-CoV-2 variants. The data were produced by immunoSEQ multiplex PCR, yet TCRdb's version contains in-frame clones alone and is incomplete. The sample has hundreds of thousands of clones; 75% to 95% are singletons. Noted treatment: some 20 received Ad26.COV2.S at low or high dose, single or two shots; a few received placebo; per-sample allocation not given. Each sample was drawn 63 days after the first injection (of vaccine or placebo). This specimen was peripheral blood, taken in a trial of Ad26.COV2.S vaccine versus placebo. These receptors all come from a person aged 18-65 years who received the Ad26.COV2.S COVID-19 vaccine or a placebo.

The chain links TRBV18 to TRBJ1-1; D gene unclear. V was clipped by 3 bases and J by 3 bases, with 5 bases between them. Per germline, CDR1 KGHSH and CDR2 LQKENI. CDR3 length equals 12 residues. The CDR3 bases are TGTGCCAGCTCACCGGTTGACACTGAAGCTTTCTTT. Protein product: CASSPVDTEAFF.

The chain recombines TRBV9 with TRBJ1-5; D is undetermined. This CDR3 has 14 residues. V lost 4 bases, J lost 6 bases, and 14 bases lay in between. CDR1 SGDLS and CDR2 YYNGEE come from the germline V gene. CDR3 sequence reads: CASSLGGAFQPQHF. The CDR3 coding sequence is TGTGCCAGCAGCTTAGGAGGAGCATTTCAGCCCCAGCATTTT.

The J gene is TRBJ2-7, the V gene TRBV19; maybe TRBD1 (6 bases). The CDR3 contains 14 residues. Trimming left V 5 bases short and J 4 bases short, with 15 bases between. Per germline, CDR1 LNHDA and CDR2 SQIVND (reference sequence). The CDR3 here is CASSPWDTGYEQYF. The CDR3 DNA is TGTGCCAGTAGTCCCTGGGACACCGGGTACGAGCAGTACTTC. The variable domain in full, with the rest retrieved from reference TRBV19 and TRBJ2-7, is DGGITQSPKYLFRKEGQNVTLSCEQNLNHDAMYWYRQDPGQGLRLIYYSQIVNDFQKGDIAEGYSVSREKKESFPLTVTSAQKNPTAFYLCASSPWDTGYEQYFGPGTRLTVT.

The J gene is TRBJ1-1, the V gene TRBV7-3; 9 bases are a match to TRBD1. J was trimmed by 4 bases and V by 1 base; bases with no gene match: 10. Looked up from germline, CDR1 is SGHTA and CDR2 is FQGTGA. This CDR3 spans 17 amino acids. CDR3 DNA sequence: TGTGCCAGCAGCTTAAGCCCTCCGGGACAGGGATTCACTGAAGCTTTCTTT. It specifies CASSLSPPGQGFTEAFF.

The chain uses TRBV15 and TRBJ2-5, with no clear D. The CDR3 length is 12 residues. Germline assignment: CDR1 LNHNV and CDR2 YYDKDF (reference sequence). Trimming left V 3 bases short and J 3 bases short, with 5 bases between. This chain's CDR3 is CATSSSEETQYF. Here the CDR3 DNA reads TGTGCCACCAGCAGCAGCGAAGAGACCCAGTACTTC.

This chain uses TRBV28 with TRBJ1-6; the match to TRBD1 covers 10 bases. The CDR3 runs to 16 residues. CDR1 and CDR2 (germline): MDHEN, SYDVKM. With 6 bases clipped from V and 3 bases from J, the junction kept 5 bases outside the gene matches. The CDR3 DNA sequence: TGTGCCAGCAGATCCTGGACAGGGGGCTATAATTCACCCCTCCACTTT. It codes for CASRSWTGGYNSPLHF.

This rearrangement joins TRBV28 to TRBJ2-5; D not resolved. This CDR3 has 14 residues. The germline V gene has CDR1 MDHEN and CDR2 SYDVKM. The V end was cut by 6 bases, the J end by 3 bases, with 14 bases between. CDR3 residues: CASRDLRPEETQYF. The CDR3 DNA reads TGTGCCAGCAGAGACTTACGCCCGGAAGAGACCCAGTACTTC.

V usage is TRBV5-1 and J usage is TRBJ1-4; 7 bases line up with TRBD1. This CDR3 has 14 amino acids. The germline gives CDR1 SGHRS, CDR2 YFSETQ. With V trimmed by 6 bases and J by 5 bases, 7 bases remained unmatched. CDR3 sequence reads: CASKRDSTNEKLFF. CDR3 sequence (DNA): TGCGCCAGCAAACGGGACAGTACAAATGAAAAACTGTTTTTT.

The V and J genes are TRBV4-1 and TRBJ2-5; TRBD2 agrees at 13 bases. The germline V gene encodes CDR1 MGHRA and CDR2 YSYEKL. The CDR3 spans 17 residues. After removal of 4 bases from V and 5 bases from J, the junction contained 10 bases not matched to a gene. CDR3 DNA sequence: TGCGCCAGCAGCCCTGACACTAGCGGGAGGGCCTGGGAGACCCAGTACTTC. Translating gives CASSPDTSGRAWETQYF.

The chain carries TRBV10-1 and TRBJ2-3; TRBD2 matches at 11 bases. Unmatched junction bases numbered 11, after V lost 9 bases and J lost 6 bases. The CDR3 loop spans 15 amino acids. In germline, CDR1 is WNHNN, CDR2 SYGVQD (reference sequence). CDR3 sequence reads: CARGLAGGPSDTQYF. The CDR3 nucleotides are TGCGCCAGGGGGTTAGCGGGAGGGCCGTCGGATACGCAGTATTTT.

V gene TRBV11-2 combines with J gene TRBJ2-7; D is unresolved. The CDR3 has 13 amino acids. Trimming left V 5 bases short and J 2 bases short, with 10 bases between. Germline V lookup: CDR1 SGHAT, CDR2 FQNNGV. CDR3 coding DNA: TGTGCCAGCAGCCCGGATTCAGCCTACGAGCAGTACTTC. This codes for CASSPDSAYEQYF.

The chain couples TRBV4-2 to TRBJ2-7; TRBD1 matches 9 bases. V lost 4 bases to trimming and J lost 3 bases; unmatched junction nucleotides: 10. This CDR3 is built from 16 residues. The V gene's germline CDR1 is LGHNA and CDR2 YNFKEQ. DNA of the CDR3: TGTGCCAGCAGCCCCTCCGTGGGACAGGGTAACTACGAGCAGTACTTC. This encodes CASSPSVGQGNYEQYF.

The J gene is TRBJ2-7, the V gene TRBV19; no firm D call. The CDR3 consists of 15 residues. The V end was cut by 3 bases, the J end by 3 bases, with 15 bases between. Germline V gene data show CDR1 as LNHDA and CDR2 as SQIVND (reference sequence). CDR3 protein: CASSIQPGLNYEQYF. Written as DNA, the CDR3 is TGTGCCAGTAGTATTCAACCTGGGTTGAACTACGAGCAGTACTTC.